The rows below give T cell receptor beta chains drawn from one sample of a study of OX40 agonist ivuxolimab in advanced cancers. Measured with immunoSEQ multiplex PCR; TCRdb has only the in-frame clones, and not every one. The sample records 65,000 to 100,000 clones, about 80% being singletons. The sample here was CD4+ or CD8+ T cells sorted from blood, taken in a trial of the OX40 agonist ivuxolimab. The receptors derive from an adult with an advanced solid tumor such as melanoma, head and neck, liver or kidney cancer. Each CDR3 is given with its conserved first and last residue. Fields, in order: CDR3 DNA, CDR3 protein, J gene, D gene, V gene. A D gene is named only where the DNA matches it firmly.

cdr3_nt: TGTGCCAGCAGCGCGAATGTGGACAGTACGAACACCGGGGAGCTGTTTTTT
cdr3_aa: CASSANVDSTNTGELFF
j_call: TRBJ2-2
d_call: -
v_call: TRBV9

cdr3_nt: TGTGCCAGCAGTTTGGCGGGGGGCACTGAAGCTTTCTTT
cdr3_aa: CASSLAGGTEAFF
j_call: TRBJ1-1
d_call: -
v_call: TRBV27

cdr3_nt: TGTGCCAGCTCACCCCTGACAGGTTTGGGGGAAAAACTGTTTTTT
cdr3_aa: CASSPLTGLGEKLFF
j_call: TRBJ1-4
d_call: -
v_call: TRBV18

cdr3_nt: TGTGCCAGCAGCTTGACTAGGTCTGATGCGCGCAGTGAGACCCAGTACTTC
cdr3_aa: CASSLTRSDARSETQYF
j_call: TRBJ2-5
d_call: -
v_call: TRBV7-2

cdr3_nt: TGTGCCAGCAGCGAGCGACAGGGGGTCAACACTGAAGCTTTCTTT
cdr3_aa: CASSERQGVNTEAFF
j_call: TRBJ1-1
d_call: TRBD1
v_call: TRBV9

cdr3_nt: TGTGCCAGCAGTTTATCACACAGGGTTCAGCATTTT
cdr3_aa: CASSLSHRVQHF
j_call: TRBJ1-5
d_call: -
v_call: TRBV28

cdr3_nt: TGTGCCAGCAGCCGCCGGGGCATGAGCTATGGCTACACCTTC
cdr3_aa: CASSRRGMSYGYTF
j_call: TRBJ1-2
d_call: -
v_call: TRBV7-2

cdr3_nt: TGTGCCAGCAGCCAAGATGCAGGGTCATGGGAAGGCTACACCTTC
cdr3_aa: CASSQDAGSWEGYTF
j_call: TRBJ1-2
d_call: -
v_call: TRBV14

cdr3_nt: TGCGCCAGCAGCTTTAGGGGGCATCCGAATGAAAAACTGTTTTTT
cdr3_aa: CASSFRGHPNEKLFF
j_call: TRBJ1-4
d_call: TRBD1
v_call: TRBV4-1

cdr3_nt: TGTGCCAGCAGCCAAGCCACCGGGGGGTTCGGGGAGCTGTTTTTT
cdr3_aa: CASSQATGGFGELFF
j_call: TRBJ2-2
d_call: TRBD2
v_call: TRBV4-2

cdr3_nt: TGTGCCAGCAGTGACCCCCCCGGGGTCGCAGTATTAAACATTCAGTACTTC
cdr3_aa: CASSDPPGVAVLNIQYF
j_call: TRBJ2-4
d_call: -
v_call: TRBV6-1

cdr3_nt: TGCGCCAGCAGCTTGAGAGCGGGTGAAGAAGAGACCCAGTACTTC
cdr3_aa: CASSLRAGEEETQYF
j_call: TRBJ2-5
d_call: -
v_call: TRBV5-1

cdr3_nt: TGTGCCAGGGGACTAGCTCACCCCTTGAACAATGAGCAGTTCTTC
cdr3_aa: CARGLAHPLNNEQFF
j_call: TRBJ2-1
d_call: TRBD2
v_call: TRBV27

cdr3_nt: TGCGCCAGCAGCTCAAGGGGGACTAGCGGGGATCAAGAGACCCAGTACTTC
cdr3_aa: CASSSRGTSGDQETQYF
j_call: TRBJ2-5
d_call: TRBD2
v_call: TRBV5-1

cdr3_nt: TGTGCCAGCAGCTTAGCGGGACGTCCGGTGGGCACAGATACGCAGTATTTT
cdr3_aa: CASSLAGRPVGTDTQYF
j_call: TRBJ2-3
d_call: -
v_call: TRBV7-2

cdr3_nt: TGTGCCAGCAGTTTAGAGTACGAGCAGTACTTC
cdr3_aa: CASSLEYEQYF
j_call: TRBJ2-7
d_call: -
v_call: TRBV28